What follows are 19 T cell receptor beta chains derived from one specimen sequenced in a study of blood T cell repertoires in COVID-19 (TCRdb year 2020). The method was the immunoSEQ multiplex PCR assay. Sourced from immuneACCESS, this table was stored by TCRdb with only in-frame sequences that have V and J called. A share of the clones is absent; for the studies checked, an unresolved V gene accounts for under half, and the remainder has no known explanation. Across this sample there are around 150,000 clones, with about 85% seen only once. The ten most abundant clones make up less than 7% of the sample. Sequences were obtained from PBMCs or T cells enriched from blood (not recorded which). The receptor source for this set is a middle-aged woman who had recovered from COVID-19.

The J gene is TRBJ1-1, the V gene TRBV15; D perhaps matches TRBD1 (6 bases). CDR1 and CDR2 (germline): LNHNV, YYDKDF (reference sequence). The CDR3 is 15 amino acids. V was pared by 5 bases and J by 4 bases, with 17 bases between. CDR3 protein: CATSGTTGYGTEAFF. CDR3 nucleotides: TGTGCCACCAGCGGAACCACAGGGTACGGCACTGAAGCTTTCTTT.

The table lists this clone with a count of one. The chain links TRBV6-5 to TRBJ2-7; 7 nucleotides line up with TRBD1. The CDR3 sequence is 14 residues long. After removal of 5 bases from V and 5 bases from J, the junction contained 9 bases not matched to a gene. The germline gives CDR1 MNHEY, CDR2 SVGAGI. Here the CDR3 reads CASSPRTGDNEQYF. The CDR3, as DNA: TGTGCCAGCAGTCCTCGGACAGGAGATAACGAGCAGTACTTC.

This chain uses TRBV7-9 with TRBJ2-7; 7 nucleotides align to TRBD2. The J segment lost 3 bases and the V segment lost 8 bases, leaving 16 bases of the junction unmatched. The germline CDR1 and CDR2 sequences are SEHNR and FQNEAQ (reference sequence). This CDR3 has 16 amino acids. The CDR3 sequence: CASSGERGSPFYEQYF. The CDR3 DNA is TGTGCCAGCTCGGGGGAGCGCGGGAGTCCCTTCTACGAGCAGTACTTC.

The chain combines TRBV7-9 with TRBJ1-1; D call uncertain. CDR3 length: 12 residues. Trimming took off 3 bases at V and 1 base at J, with 3 bases between the two ends. Germline CDR1 SEHNR, CDR2 FQNEAQ (reference sequence). The CDR3 protein is CASSFGNTEAFF. Written as DNA, the CDR3 is TGTGCCAGCAGCTTCGGGAACACTGAAGCTTTCTTT. The full variable domain, in which reference TRBV7-9 and TRBJ1-1 provide the parts outside the CDR3, is DTGVSQNPRHKITKRGQNVTFRCDPISEHNRLYWYRQTLGQGPEFLTYFQNEAQLEKSRLLSDRFSAERPKGSFSTLEIQRTEQGDSAMYLCASSFGNTEAFFGQGTRLTVV.

The V gene is TRBV3-1 (or the pseudogene TRBV3-2), the J gene TRBJ2-5; perhaps TRBD2 as D (7 bases). The germline V and J ends were trimmed by 0 bases and 5 bases, with 16 bases remaining between them. The germline V gene has CDR1 LGHDT and CDR2 YNNKEL (reference sequence). This CDR3 contains 16 residues. The DNA of the CDR3 is TGTGCCAGCAGCCAAGAATCTCGCGGGGGCTTCGAGACCCAGTACTTC. Residues: CASSQESRGGFETQYF.

This rearrangement joins TRBV7-9 to TRBJ1-1; 7 nucleotides agree with TRBD1. The germline V gene has CDR1 SEHNR and CDR2 FQNEAQ (reference sequence). CDR3 length: 15 residues. The J segment lost 6 bases and the V segment lost 5 bases, leaving 12 bases of the junction unmatched. CDR3: CASSRDTNRGAEAFF. In DNA form, the CDR3 reads TGTGCCAGCAGCCGCGACACCAACAGGGGAGCTGAAGCTTTCTTT.

This clone was detected once. The rearrangement uses TRBV4-1 and TRBJ1-5; D unclear. Per the germline V gene, CDR1 is MGHRA and CDR2 is YSYEKL. V lost 0 bases and J lost 4, with 16 bases in between. This CDR3 region has 17 residues. The CDR3 coding sequence is TGCGCCAGCAGCCAAGATCCGGCCTTAACGCGGAATCAGCCCCAGCATTTT. It codes for CASSQDPALTRNQPQHF.

This rearrangement joins TRBV9 to TRBJ2-1, with D perhaps matching TRBD1 (6 bases). V lost 0 bases and J 3 bases, leaving 19 bases between the germline ends. CDR3 length: 18 amino acids. The germline V gene encodes CDR1 SGDLS and CDR2 YYNGEE. In DNA, the CDR3 is TGTGCCAGCAGCGTAGCTCTACCGGGCACAGGGATCTACAATGAGCAGTTCTTC. The encoded protein is CASSVALPGTGIYNEQFF.

The chain is built from TRBV7-8 and TRBJ2-1; TRBD1 is a possible D gene (6 bases). CDR1 SGHVS and CDR2 FQNEAQ come from the germline V gene. Trimming shortened V by 5 bases and J by 6 bases, and 20 bases separated the two germline ends. This CDR3 spans 16 amino acids. The CDR3 nucleotides are TGTGCCAGCAGCCTGGCGAGACAGGCGAACCTCAATGAGCAGTTCTTC. The encoded protein is CASSLARQANLNEQFF.

The V call is TRBV29-1, the J call TRBJ2-1; D not certain. Trimming took off 0 bases at V and 9 bases at J, with 12 bases between the two ends. The length of the CDR3 is 13 residues. Germline values: CDR1 SQVTM, CDR2 ANQGSEA. CDR3 amino acids: CSVEESPLSEQFF. CDR3 nucleotide sequence: TGCAGCGTTGAAGAGTCTCCGCTCAGTGAGCAGTTCTTC.

The rearrangement uses TRBV5-1 and TRBJ1-1, with 8 bases matching TRBD1. CDR1 SGHRS and CDR2 YFSETQ come from the germline V gene. J was trimmed by 1 base and V by 3 bases; bases with no gene match: 5. The CDR3 consists of 15 residues. The CDR3, as DNA: TGCGCCAGCAGCTCCCGACAGGGGACGAACACTGAAGCTTTCTTT. As protein: CASSSRQGTNTEAFF. Together with reference TRBV5-1 and TRBJ1-1, the CDR3 gives the full variable domain: KAGVTQTPRYLIKTRGQQVTLSCSPISGHRSVSWYQQTPGQGLQFLFEYFSETQRNKGNFPGRFSGRQFSNSRSEMNVSTLELGDSALYLCASSSRQGTNTEAFFGQGTRLTVV.

The chain carries TRBV4-1 and TRBJ2-7, with D possibly matching TRBD2 (6 bases). The V gene's germline CDR1 is MGHRA and CDR2 YSYEKL. V was trimmed by 4 bases and J by 5 bases, leaving 15 bases between them. The CDR3 length is 14 residues. CDR3 in DNA: TGCGCCAGCAGCCCGGGACTCGGGAGAGACGAGCAGTACTTC. Residues: CASSPGLGRDEQYF.

The chain combines TRBV18 with TRBJ1-1, with unresolved D. The germline V gene has CDR1 KGHSH and CDR2 LQKENI. The CDR3 sequence is 14 residues long. The ends were cut back, 8 bases at V and 4 bases at J, with 17 bases in the middle. In DNA, the CDR3 is TGTGCCAGCCTGGACTCCACTGTGGGCACTGAAGCTTTCTTT. This codes for CASLDSTVGTEAFF.

The chain recombines TRBV12-2 with TRBJ2-3; TRBD2, the D gene given by the table, was not confirmed from the DNA. TRBV12-2 is a documented pseudogene. The CDR3 loop spans 13 amino acids. The CDR3 region has the DNA TGTGCAAGTCGCTTAAGAGAAGCAGATACGCAGTATTTT. It is translated as CASRLREADTQYF.

Worth noting for this clone: At one boundary the junction diverges from the germline segment, which might be a read error. The genes are TRBV30 and TRBJ2-7, with a possible D match to TRBD2 (6 bases). The V gene's germline CDR1 is GTSNPN and CDR2 SVGIG (reference sequence). CDR3 length equals 12 residues. This CDR3 is CAWSVSTAGWHF. CDR3 DNA sequence: TGTGCCTGGAGTGTTTCGACGGCGGGGTGGCACTTC.

The chain couples TRBV29-1 to TRBJ1-2; 8 bases agree with TRBD1. V trimming: 4 bases; J trimming: 8 bases; junction bases outside the gene matches: 24. The CDR3 is 18 amino acids. Germline loops: CDR1 SQVTM, CDR2 ANQGSEA. CDR3 in amino acids: CSVGFAPPEGQARRGYTF. CDR3 DNA sequence: TGCAGCGTTGGTTTTGCCCCCCCGGAGGGACAGGCTCGGCGCGGCTACACCTTC.

This chain joins TRBV5-1 and TRBJ1-5; D might be TRBD1 (5 bases). Trimming pared 0 bases from V and 4 bases from J, leaving 8 bases between. Germline V gives CDR1 SGHRS, CDR2 YFSETQ. This CDR3 spans 14 amino acids. Written as DNA, the CDR3 is TGCGCCAGCAGCTTGGGACAGAGAAATCAGCCCCAGCATTTT. It is translated as CASSLGQRNQPQHF.

The chain carries TRBV10-1 and TRBJ2-1, with D tentatively TRBD2 (6 bases). CDR3 length equals 14 residues. The germline gives CDR1 WNHNN, CDR2 SYGVQD (reference sequence). V lost 0 bases, J lost 7 bases, and 10 bases lay in between. The CDR3 DNA follows: TGCGCCAGCAGTGAGTCGGGCGGGGTAAATGAGCAGTTCTTC. This translates into CASSESGGVNEQFF.

The V and J genes are TRBV18 and TRBJ1-1; D unresolved. Germline CDR1 is KGHSH and CDR2 is LQKENI. This CDR3 comprises 13 residues. V was pared by 3 bases and J by 11 bases, with 16 bases between. Written as DNA, the CDR3 is TGTGCCAGCTCACCTACCGCTGGGAGGTATGCTTTCTTT. Its protein product is CASSPTAGRYAFF.